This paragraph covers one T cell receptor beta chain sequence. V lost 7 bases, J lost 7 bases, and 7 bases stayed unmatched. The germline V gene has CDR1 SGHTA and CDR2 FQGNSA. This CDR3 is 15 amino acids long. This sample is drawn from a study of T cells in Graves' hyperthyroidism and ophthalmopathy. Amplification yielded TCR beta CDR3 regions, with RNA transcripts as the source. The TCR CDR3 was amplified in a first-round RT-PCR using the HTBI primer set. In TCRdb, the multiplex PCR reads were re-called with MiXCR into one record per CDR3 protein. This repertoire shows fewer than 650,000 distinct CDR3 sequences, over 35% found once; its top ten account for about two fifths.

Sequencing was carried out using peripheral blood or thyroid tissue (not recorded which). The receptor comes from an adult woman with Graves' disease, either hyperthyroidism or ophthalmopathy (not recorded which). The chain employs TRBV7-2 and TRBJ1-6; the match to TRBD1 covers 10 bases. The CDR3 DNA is TGTGCCAGCACCCAACCGGGACAGGGGAATTCACCCCTCCACTTT. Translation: CASTQPGQGNSPLHF.